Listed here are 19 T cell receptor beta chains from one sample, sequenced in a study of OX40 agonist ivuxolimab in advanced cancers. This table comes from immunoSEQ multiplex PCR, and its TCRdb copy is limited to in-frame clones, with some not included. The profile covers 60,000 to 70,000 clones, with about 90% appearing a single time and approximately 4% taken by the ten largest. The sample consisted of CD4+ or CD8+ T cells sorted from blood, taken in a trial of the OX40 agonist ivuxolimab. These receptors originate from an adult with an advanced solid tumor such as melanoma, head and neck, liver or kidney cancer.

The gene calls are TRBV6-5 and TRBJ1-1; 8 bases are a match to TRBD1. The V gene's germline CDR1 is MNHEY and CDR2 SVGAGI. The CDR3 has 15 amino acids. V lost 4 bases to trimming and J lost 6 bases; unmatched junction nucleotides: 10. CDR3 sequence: CASSSADRVPPEAFF. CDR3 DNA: TGTGCCAGCAGTTCAGCGGACAGGGTCCCGCCTGAAGCTTTCTTT.

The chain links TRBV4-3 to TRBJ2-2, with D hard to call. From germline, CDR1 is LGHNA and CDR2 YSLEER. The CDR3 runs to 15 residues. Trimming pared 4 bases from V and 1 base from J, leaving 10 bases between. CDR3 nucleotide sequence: TGCGCCAGCAGCCGGAGCCAGCTGAACACCGGGGAGCTGTTTTTT. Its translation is CASSRSQLNTGELFF.

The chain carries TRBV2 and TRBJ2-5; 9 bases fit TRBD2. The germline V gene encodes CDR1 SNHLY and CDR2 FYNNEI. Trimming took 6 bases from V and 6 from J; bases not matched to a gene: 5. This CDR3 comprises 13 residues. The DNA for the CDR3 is TGTGCCAGCAGAGGGACTAGCCGCCAGACCCAGTACTTC. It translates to CASRGTSRQTQYF.

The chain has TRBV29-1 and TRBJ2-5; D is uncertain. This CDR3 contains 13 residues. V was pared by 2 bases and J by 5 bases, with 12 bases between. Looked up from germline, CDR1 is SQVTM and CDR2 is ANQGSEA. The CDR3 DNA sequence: TGCAGCGTTGAAAGGCTAGAGGTGGAGACCCAGTACTTC. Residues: CSVERLEVETQYF. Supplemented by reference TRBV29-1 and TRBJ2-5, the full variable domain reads SAVISQKPSRDICQRGTSLTIQCQVDSQVTMMFWYRQQPGQSLTLIATANQGSEATYESGFVIDKFPISRPNLTFSTLTVSNMSPEDSSIYLCSVERLEVETQYFGPGTRLLVL.

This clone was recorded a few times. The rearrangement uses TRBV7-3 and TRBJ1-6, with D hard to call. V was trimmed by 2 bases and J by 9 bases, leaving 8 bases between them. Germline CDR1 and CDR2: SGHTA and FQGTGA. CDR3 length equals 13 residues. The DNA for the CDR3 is TGTGCCAGCAGCTTAGAACTGGTTTCACCCCTCCACTTT. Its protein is CASSLELVSPLHF.

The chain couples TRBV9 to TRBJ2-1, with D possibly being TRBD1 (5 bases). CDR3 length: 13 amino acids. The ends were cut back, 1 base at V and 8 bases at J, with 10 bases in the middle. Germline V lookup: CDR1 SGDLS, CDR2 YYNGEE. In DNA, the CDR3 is TGTGCCAGCAGCGTACAGGGTACCGATGAGCAGTTCTTC. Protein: CASSVQGTDEQFF.

The CDR3 here is CASVPGTASYEQYF. Written as DNA, the CDR3 is TGTGCCAGCGTGCCCGGGACAGCCTCCTACGAGCAGTACTTC. The chain recombines TRBV5-5 with TRBJ2-7, with 7 nucleotides matching TRBD1. Unmatched junction bases numbered 7, after V lost 7 bases and J lost 0 bases. CDR3 length: 14 amino acids. CDR1 and CDR2 (germline): SGHKS, YYEKEE (reference sequence).

CDR3 amino acids: CASSPRGQAAYEQYF. DNA of the CDR3: TGTGCCAGCAGCCCCCGGGGACAGGCTGCCTACGAGCAGTACTTC. V usage is TRBV9 and J usage is TRBJ2-7, with 8 bases identical to TRBD1. The germline CDR1 and CDR2 sequences are SGDLS and YYNGEE. After removal of 4 bases from V and 2 bases from J, the junction contained 8 bases not matched to a gene. CDR3 length equals 15 residues.

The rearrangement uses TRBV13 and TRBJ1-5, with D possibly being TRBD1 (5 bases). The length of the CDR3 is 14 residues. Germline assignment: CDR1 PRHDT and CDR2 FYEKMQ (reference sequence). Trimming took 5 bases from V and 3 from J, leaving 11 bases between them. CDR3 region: CASSQGQHNQPQHF. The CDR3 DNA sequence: TGTGCCAGCAGCCAGGGCCAACACAATCAGCCCCAGCATTTT.

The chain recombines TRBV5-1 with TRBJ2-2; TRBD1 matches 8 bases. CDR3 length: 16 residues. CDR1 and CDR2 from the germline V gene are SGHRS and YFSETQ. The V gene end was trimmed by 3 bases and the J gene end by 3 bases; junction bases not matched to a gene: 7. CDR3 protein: CASSSHGQGDTGELFF. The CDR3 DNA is TGCGCCAGCAGCTCACATGGACAGGGCGACACCGGGGAGCTGTTTTTT.

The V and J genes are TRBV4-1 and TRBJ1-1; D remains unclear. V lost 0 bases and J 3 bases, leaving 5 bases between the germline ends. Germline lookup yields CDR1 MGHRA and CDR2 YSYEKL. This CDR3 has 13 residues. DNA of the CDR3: TGCGCCAGCAGCCAAGACCCCCACACTGAAGCTTTCTTT. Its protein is CASSQDPHTEAFF.

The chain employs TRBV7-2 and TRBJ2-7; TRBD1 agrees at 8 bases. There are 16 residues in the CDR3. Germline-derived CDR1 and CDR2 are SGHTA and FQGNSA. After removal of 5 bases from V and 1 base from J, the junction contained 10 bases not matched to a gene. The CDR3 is CASSPRLGQASYEQYF. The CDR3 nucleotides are TGTGCCAGCAGCCCCCGCCTGGGACAGGCGTCCTACGAGCAGTACTTC.

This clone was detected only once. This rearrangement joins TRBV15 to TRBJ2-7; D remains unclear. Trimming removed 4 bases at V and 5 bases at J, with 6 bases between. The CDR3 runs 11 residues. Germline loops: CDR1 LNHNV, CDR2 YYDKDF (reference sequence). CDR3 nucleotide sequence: TGTGCCACCAGCAAGTTGAACGAGCAGTACTTC. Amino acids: CATSKLNEQYF.

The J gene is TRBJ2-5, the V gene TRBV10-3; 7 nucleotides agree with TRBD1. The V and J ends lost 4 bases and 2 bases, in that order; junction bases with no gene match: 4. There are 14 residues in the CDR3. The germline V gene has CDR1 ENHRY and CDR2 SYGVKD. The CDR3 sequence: CAISGTGGQETQYF. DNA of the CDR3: TGTGCCATCAGTGGGACAGGCGGTCAAGAGACCCAGTACTTC.

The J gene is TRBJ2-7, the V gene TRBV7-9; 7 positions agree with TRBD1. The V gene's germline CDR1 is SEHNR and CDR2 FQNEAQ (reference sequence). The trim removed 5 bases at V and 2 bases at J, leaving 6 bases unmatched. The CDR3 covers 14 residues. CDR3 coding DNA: TGTGCCAGCAGCAAATCCGGGACAGCCTACGAGCAGTACTTC. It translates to CASSKSGTAYEQYF. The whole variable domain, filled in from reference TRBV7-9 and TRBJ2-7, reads DTGVSQNPRHKITKRGQNVTFRCDPISEHNRLYWYRQTLGQGPEFLTYFQNEAQLEKSRLLSDRFSAERPKGSFSTLEIQRTEQGDSAMYLCASSKSGTAYEQYFGPGTRLTVT.

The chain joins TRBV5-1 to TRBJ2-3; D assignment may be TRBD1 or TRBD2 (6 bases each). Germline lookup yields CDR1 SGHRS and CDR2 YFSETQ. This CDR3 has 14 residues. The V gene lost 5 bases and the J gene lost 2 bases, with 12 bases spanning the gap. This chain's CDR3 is CASRNGGSTDTQYF. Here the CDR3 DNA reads TGCGCCAGCAGAAACGGGGGCTCCACAGATACGCAGTATTTT. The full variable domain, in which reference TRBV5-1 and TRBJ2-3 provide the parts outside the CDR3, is KAGVTQTPRYLIKTRGQQVTLSCSPISGHRSVSWYQQTPGQGLQFLFEYFSETQRNKGNFPGRFSGRQFSNSRSEMNVSTLELGDSALYLCASRNGGSTDTQYFGPGTRLTVL.

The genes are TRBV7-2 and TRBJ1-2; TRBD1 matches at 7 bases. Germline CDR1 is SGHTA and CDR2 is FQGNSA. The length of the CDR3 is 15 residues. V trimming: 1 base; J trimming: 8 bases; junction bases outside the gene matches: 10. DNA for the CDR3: TGTGCCAGCAGCTTAGGCACAGGGGTTACAGGAGGCTACACCTTC. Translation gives CASSLGTGVTGGYTF. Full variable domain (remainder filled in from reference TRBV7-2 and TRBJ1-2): GAGVSQSPSNKVTEKGKDVELRCDPISGHTALYWYRQSLGQGLEFLIYFQGNSAPDKSGLPSDRFSAERTGGSVSTLTIQRTQQEDSAVYLCASSLGTGVTGGYTFGSGTRLTVV.

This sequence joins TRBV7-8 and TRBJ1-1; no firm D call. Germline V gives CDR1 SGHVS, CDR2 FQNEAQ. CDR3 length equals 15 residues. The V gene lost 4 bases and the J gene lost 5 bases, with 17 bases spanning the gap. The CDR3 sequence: CASSSRVSGRTEAFF. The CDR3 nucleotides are TGTGCCAGCAGCTCTCGAGTTTCCGGGAGGACTGAAGCTTTCTTT. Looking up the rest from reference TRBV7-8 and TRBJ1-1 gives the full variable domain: GAGVSQSPRYKVAKRGQDVALRCDPISGHVSLFWYQQALGQGPEFLTYFQNEAQLDKSGLPSDRFFAERPEGSVSTLKIQRTQQEDSAVYLCASSSRVSGRTEAFFGQGTRLTVV.

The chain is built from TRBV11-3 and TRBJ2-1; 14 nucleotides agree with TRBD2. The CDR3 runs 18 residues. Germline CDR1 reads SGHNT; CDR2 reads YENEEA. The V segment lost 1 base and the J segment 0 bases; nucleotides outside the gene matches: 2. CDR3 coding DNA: TGTGCCAGCAGCTTAGGGGGGACTAGCGGGAGCTCCTACAATGAGCAGTTCTTC. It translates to CASSLGGTSGSSYNEQFF.